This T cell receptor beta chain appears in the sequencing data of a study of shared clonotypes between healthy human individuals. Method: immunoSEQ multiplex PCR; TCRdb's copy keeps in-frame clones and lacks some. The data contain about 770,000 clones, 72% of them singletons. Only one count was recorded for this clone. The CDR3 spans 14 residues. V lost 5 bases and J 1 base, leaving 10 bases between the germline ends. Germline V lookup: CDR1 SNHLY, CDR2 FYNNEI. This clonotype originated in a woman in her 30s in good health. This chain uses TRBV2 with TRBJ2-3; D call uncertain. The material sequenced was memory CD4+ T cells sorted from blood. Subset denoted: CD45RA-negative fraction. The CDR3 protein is CASSYQWGTDTQYF. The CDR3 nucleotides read TGTGCCAGCAGTTACCAGTGGGGCACAGATACGCAGTATTTT.